This TCR beta chain was observed in a study of blood T cells in healthy people across ages (dated by TCRdb to between 2014 and 2016). Regarding the study in general: In model experiments, template switching captured about one uniquely barcoded TCR beta cDNA molecule for every two T cells. Using deep sequencing normalized with unique cDNA molecular identifiers, the study measured how TCR beta repertoire diversity changes with age. Four age groups were formed from the donors: young (average approximately 15 years), middle-aged (just under 40), aged (roughly 58) and long-lived (approximately 80). To avoid experimental bias, donors of different ages were randomly spread across the sequencing lanes. For two donors (one aged 18 to 30 and one aged 80 or older), the study analyzed two additional independent replicas of 1 million unique cDNA reads from the same blood draw. What the study reported, not specific to this receptor: The CMV infection status of donors was not known, potentially confounding age-related changes in expanded clonotypes. The percentage of naive T cells measured by flow cytometry correlated strongly with observed TCR beta diversity. Estimates of total diversity from one million sequenced T cells were regarded as lower bounds and underestimates. Because profiling used bulk unsorted PBMCs, naive and antigen-experienced compartments could not be compared conclusively. As age increased, observed TCR beta diversity per million T cells dropped in a roughly linear way, and a significant reduction was already evident by age about 40. The long-lived group showed more naive CD4+ T cells, fewer expanded clones and increased TCR diversity than the aged group, suggesting age selection.

Libraries were built with 5' RACE. The sequencer listed for this sample is Illumina HiSeq 2500. A second PCR of roughly 7 to 11 cycles was run with a J-beta primer mix and a sample-barcoded 5' primer. Each TCR beta cDNA molecule received a unique molecular identifier from a template-switch 5' adaptor carrying 12 random nucleotides. At least 2.5 million CDR3-containing paired-end reads were obtained from each sample. All of the RNA was converted into first-strand cDNA using the Mint cDNA synthesis kit, with a TRBC-specific oligonucleotide serving as the primer. After uracil-DNA glycosylase treatment, a first 18-cycle PCR used universal primers M1SS and BC2_uni_R on all cDNA. On the authors' methods: For normalization, 1 million high-quality reads, each with a distinct molecular identifier, were randomly selected from each sample. Reads sharing molecular identifiers were discarded rather than binned into consensus sequences. MiTCR, with a Q25 quality threshold and the strictest error-elimination algorithm, was used for CDR3 identification, clonotype clustering and error correction. A nonparametric unseen species model with Euler transformation was used to estimate lower-bound total TCR beta diversity. TCRdb trimmed the raw reads at Q25, called clones with MiXCR and kept productive beta chains. Rows merge per CDR3 protein into single entries with the most common DNA and genes. These V and J calls derive from TCRdb rather than the authors' analysis. For this sample there are about 1.5 million distinct CDR3 sequences; about 42% appear just once. The ten largest make up roughly 3.7% of the sample.

Donors were approximately 42 systemically healthy Caucasian individuals from Russia aged roughly 6 to 90 years. Each donor gave 8 to 10 milliliters of peripheral blood, collected into EDTA-treated Vacutainer tubes. Ficoll-Paque density-gradient centrifugation was used to isolate PBMCs, with at least 7 million per sample. Trizol reagent was used to extract total RNA from PBMCs, with at least 6 micrograms per sample. The percentages of naive CD45RAhigh/CD27high T cells were determined by flow cytometry on a PBMC aliquot from every donor. With regard to this clonotype: No cognate antigen has been identified for it. No base quality values were provided; no much bigger clone lies one nucleotide off.

Trimming takes 3 bases off V and 0 bases off J; junction bases not matched to a gene: 4. Taken from cysteine to phenylalanine, the CDR3 has 15 residues. The kept DNA is CDR3 alone, 45 bases in frame from the first base. Via the germline V gene, CDR1 is SNHLY and CDR2 FYNNEI. The chain is assembled from TRBV2 and TRBJ2-7; a stretch of 8 junction bases matches TRBD2. Sequencing was performed on blood. The TCR originated in a woman aged 18-29 years in good health. The sequence in DNA is TGTGCCAGCAGTGATCGGGGGGGCGCCTCCTACGAGCAGTACTTC. The resulting protein is CASSDRGGASYEQYF.